This TCR beta chain was profiled in a study of CD8+CD57+ T cells in acquired aplastic anemia. Study overall: Sorted CD4+ and CD8+ cells yielded roughly 3.1 ug of DNA on average. Researchers reported that healthy donors averaged about 11 million reads for CD4+ cells.

The V and J ends lost 5 bases and 8 bases respectively, with 18 bases between them. Germline assignment: CDR1 SGHTA and CDR2 FQGNSA. The CDR3 runs to 15 residues. Note on this clonotype: Its antigen is not known.

Study-level points and caveats: Significant differences in CD8+ Simpson's diversity were not observed between patients and controls. Shared by patients and controls, just under 30 CD8+ CDR3s were abundant in patients.

The TCR beta profiling, which covered VDJ combination and CDR3 sequence, was carried out using genomic DNA as the template. One entry per CDR3 protein, called by TCRdb with MiXCR from the reads. The sample gives a few hundred thousand distinct CDR3 sequences, around 68% of which show up once; around 4% is in the top ten. The specimen sequenced was sorted CD4+, CD8+, or CD8+CD57+ T cells (not recorded which) from PBMCs. This clonotype was obtained from a human donor in good health, serving as a control. The chain has TRBV7-2 and TRBJ2-2; D not certain. As DNA, the CDR3 is TGTGCCAGCAGCCGGCATGGGTCAATCGCGGGGGAGCTGTTTTTT. Translation: CASSRHGSIAGELFF. The full variable domain, completed using reference TRBV7-2 and TRBJ2-2, is GAGVSQSPSNKVTEKGKDVELRCDPISGHTALYWYRQSLGQGLEFLIYFQGNSAPDKSGLPSDRFSAERTGGSVSTLTIQRTQQEDSAVYLCASSRHGSIAGELFFGEGSRLTVL.